This T cell receptor (beta chain) derives from a study of response to subunit inactivated influenza vaccine. General observations from the study: The authors put forward the suggestion that each seasonal influenza vaccination may bring in only a limited number of new T cells.

About this clonotype: Its antigen is not identified.

V shed 5 bases and J shed 5 bases, with 18 bases lying between them. The CDR3 contains 15 residues. From the RT-PCR reads, TCRdb called clonotypes with MiXCR, one entry per CDR3 protein. Of about 780,000 distinct CDR3 sequences listed, about a fifth were seen once; the top ten hold roughly a tenth. V is TRBV12-3 or TRBV12-4 and J is TRBJ1-2; D possibly corresponds to TRBD1 (5 bases). The TCR originated in a man aged 50 or older who received an inactivated influenza vaccine. The material sequenced was PBMCs from blood, taken around 5 days after vaccination. This CDR3 is CASSHGLGGAYGYTF. The CDR3 DNA reads as TGTGCCAGCAGTCATGGGCTGGGTGGGGCTTATGGCTACACCTTC.